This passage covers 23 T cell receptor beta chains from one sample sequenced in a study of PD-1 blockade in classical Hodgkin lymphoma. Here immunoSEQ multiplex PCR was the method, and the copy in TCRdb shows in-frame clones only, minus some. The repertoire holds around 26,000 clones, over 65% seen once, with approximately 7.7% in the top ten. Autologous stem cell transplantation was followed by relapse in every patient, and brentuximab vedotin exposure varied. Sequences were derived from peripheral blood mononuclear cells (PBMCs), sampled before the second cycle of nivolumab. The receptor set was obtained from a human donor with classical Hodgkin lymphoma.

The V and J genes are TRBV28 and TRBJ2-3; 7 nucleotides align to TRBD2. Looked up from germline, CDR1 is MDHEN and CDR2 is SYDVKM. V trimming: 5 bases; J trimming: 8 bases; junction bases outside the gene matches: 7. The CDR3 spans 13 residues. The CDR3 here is CASSPNVAGTQYF. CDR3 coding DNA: TGTGCCAGCAGTCCTAACGTAGCGGGTACGCAGTATTTT.

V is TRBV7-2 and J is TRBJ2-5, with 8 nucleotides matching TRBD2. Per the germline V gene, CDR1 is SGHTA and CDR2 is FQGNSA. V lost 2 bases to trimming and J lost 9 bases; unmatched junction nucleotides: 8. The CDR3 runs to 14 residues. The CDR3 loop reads CASSLYQRERAQYF. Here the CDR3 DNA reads TGTGCCAGCAGCTTATATCAGCGGGAGAGGGCCCAGTACTTC.

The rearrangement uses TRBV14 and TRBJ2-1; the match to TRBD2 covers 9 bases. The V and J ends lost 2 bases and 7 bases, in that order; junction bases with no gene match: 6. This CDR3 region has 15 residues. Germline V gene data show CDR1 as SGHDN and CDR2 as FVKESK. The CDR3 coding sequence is TGTGCCAGCAGCCAATTTTCTAGCGGGATAAATGAGCAGTTCTTC. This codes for CASSQFSSGINEQFF. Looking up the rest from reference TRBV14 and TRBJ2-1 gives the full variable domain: EAGVTQFPSHSVIEKGQTVTLRCDPISGHDNLYWYRRVMGKEIKFLLHFVKESKQDESGMPNNRFLAERTGGTYSTLKVQPAELEDSGVYFCASSQFSSGINEQFFGPGTRLTVL.

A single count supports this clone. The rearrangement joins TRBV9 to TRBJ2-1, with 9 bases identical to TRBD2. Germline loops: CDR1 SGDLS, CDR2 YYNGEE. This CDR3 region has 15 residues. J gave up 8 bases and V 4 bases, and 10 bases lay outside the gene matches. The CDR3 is CASSPTSGYLDEQFF. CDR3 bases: TGTGCCAGCAGCCCTACTAGCGGGTACCTCGATGAGCAGTTCTTC.

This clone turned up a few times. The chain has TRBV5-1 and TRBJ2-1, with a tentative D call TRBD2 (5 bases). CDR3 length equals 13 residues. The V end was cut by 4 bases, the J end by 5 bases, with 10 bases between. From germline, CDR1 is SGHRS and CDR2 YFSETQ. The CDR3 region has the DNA TGCGCCAGCAGCCGAGACTACCACAATGAGCAGTTCTTC. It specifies CASSRDYHNEQFF.

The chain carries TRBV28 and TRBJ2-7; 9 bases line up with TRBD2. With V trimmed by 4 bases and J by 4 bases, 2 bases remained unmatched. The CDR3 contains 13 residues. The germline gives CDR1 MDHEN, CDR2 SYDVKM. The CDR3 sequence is CASSWTSVYEQYF. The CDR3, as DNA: TGTGCCAGCAGTTGGACTAGCGTTTACGAGCAGTACTTC.

CDR3 protein: CSVSAPDRGYEQYF. DNA for the CDR3: TGCAGCGTCTCCGCCCCCGACAGGGGCTACGAGCAGTACTTC. The chain employs TRBV29-1 and TRBJ2-7, with TRBD1 matching over 8 bases. The CDR3 loop spans 14 amino acids. V dropped 6 bases and J dropped 3; count of bases not matched to a gene: 10. Germline lookup yields CDR1 SQVTM and CDR2 ANQGSEA.

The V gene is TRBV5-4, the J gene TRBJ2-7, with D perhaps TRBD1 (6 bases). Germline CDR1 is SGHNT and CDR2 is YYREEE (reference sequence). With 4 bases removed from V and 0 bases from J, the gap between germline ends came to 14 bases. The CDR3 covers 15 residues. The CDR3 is CASSPRQASSYEQYF. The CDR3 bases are TGTGCCAGCAGCCCTAGACAGGCAAGCTCCTACGAGCAGTACTTC.

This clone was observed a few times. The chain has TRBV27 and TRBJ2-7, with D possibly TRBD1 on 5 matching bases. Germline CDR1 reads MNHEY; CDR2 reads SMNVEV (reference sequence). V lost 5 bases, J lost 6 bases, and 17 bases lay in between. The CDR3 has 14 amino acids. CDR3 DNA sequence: TGTGCCAGCAGTGTAAGGGGTCACATCTCCGAGCAGTACTTC. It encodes CASSVRGHISEQYF.

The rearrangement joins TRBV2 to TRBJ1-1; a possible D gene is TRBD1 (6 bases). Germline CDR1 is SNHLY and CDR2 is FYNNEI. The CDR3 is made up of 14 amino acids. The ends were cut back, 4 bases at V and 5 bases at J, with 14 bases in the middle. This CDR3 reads CASSGGQGITEAFF. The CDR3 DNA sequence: TGTGCCAGCAGTGGTGGGCAGGGGATAACTGAAGCTTTCTTT.

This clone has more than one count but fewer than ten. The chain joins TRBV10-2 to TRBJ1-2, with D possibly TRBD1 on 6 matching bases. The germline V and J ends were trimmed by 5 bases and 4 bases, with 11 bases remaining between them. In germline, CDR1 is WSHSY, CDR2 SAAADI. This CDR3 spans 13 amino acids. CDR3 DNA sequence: TGCGCCAGCAGTACTACAGGGAGCTATGGCTACACCTTC. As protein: CASSTTGSYGYTF.

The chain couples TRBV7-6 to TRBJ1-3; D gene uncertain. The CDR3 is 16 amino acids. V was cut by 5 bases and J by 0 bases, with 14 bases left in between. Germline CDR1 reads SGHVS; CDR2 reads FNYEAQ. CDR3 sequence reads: CASSRDILLSGNTIYF. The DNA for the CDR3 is TGTGCCAGCAGCCGTGACATCCTCCTCTCTGGAAACACCATATATTTT.

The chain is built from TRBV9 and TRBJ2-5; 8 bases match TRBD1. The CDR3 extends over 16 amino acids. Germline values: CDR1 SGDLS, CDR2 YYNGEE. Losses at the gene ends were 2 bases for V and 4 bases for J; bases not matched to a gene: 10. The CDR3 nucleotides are TGTGCCAGCAGCGTGGGGACAGGAATGGGTAGAGAGACCCAGTACTTC. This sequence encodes CASSVGTGMGRETQYF.

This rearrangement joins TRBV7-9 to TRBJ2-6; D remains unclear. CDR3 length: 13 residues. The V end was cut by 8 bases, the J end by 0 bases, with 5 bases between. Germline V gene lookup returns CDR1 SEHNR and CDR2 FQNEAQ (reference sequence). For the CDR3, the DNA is TGTGCCAGCGGGGTCTCTGGGGCCAACGTCCTGACTTTC. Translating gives CASGVSGANVLTF.

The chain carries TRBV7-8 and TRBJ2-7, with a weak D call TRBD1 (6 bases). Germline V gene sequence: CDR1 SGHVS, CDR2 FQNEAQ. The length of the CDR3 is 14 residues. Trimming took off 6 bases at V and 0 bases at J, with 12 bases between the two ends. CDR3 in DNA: TGTGCCAGCAGATACGACAGGAACTCCTACGAGCAGTACTTC. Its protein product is CASRYDRNSYEQYF.

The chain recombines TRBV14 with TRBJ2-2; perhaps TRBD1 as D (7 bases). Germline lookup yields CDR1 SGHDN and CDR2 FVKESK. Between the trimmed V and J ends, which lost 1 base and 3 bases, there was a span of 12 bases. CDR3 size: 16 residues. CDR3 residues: CASSQVGGGDTGELFF. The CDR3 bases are TGTGCCAGCAGCCAAGTTGGAGGGGGCGACACCGGGGAGCTGTTTTTT.

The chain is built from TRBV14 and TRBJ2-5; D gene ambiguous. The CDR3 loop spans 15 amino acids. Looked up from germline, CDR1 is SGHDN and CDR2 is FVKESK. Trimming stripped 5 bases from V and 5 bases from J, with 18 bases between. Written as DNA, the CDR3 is TGTGCCAGCAGCAATAGGTGGGGTCCTGGGGAGACCCAGTACTTC. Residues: CASSNRWGPGETQYF.

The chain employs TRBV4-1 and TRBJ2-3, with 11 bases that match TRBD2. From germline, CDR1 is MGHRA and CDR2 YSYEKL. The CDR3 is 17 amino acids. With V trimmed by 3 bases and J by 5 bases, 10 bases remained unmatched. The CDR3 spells CASSQAPLAGEGDTQYF. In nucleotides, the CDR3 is TGCGCCAGCAGCCAGGCCCCACTAGCGGGAGAAGGAGATACGCAGTATTTT.

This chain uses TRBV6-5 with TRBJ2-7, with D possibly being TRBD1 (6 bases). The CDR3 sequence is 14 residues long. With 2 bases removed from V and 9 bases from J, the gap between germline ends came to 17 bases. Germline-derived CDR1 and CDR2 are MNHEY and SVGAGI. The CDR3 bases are TGTGCCAGCAGTTACACCCCGACAGGCAGCGGGCAGTACTTC. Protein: CASSYTPTGSGQYF.

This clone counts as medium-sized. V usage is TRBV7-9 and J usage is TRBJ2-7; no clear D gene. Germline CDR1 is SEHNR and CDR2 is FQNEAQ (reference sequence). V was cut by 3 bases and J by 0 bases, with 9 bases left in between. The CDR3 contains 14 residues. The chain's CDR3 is CASSFTSVSYEQYF. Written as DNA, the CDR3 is TGTGCCAGCAGCTTTACGTCCGTCTCCTACGAGCAGTACTTC.

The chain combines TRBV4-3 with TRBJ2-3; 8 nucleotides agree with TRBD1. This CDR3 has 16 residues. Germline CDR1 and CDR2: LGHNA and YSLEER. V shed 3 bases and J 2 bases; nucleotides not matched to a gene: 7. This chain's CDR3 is CASSQAGGYATDTQYF. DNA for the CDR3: TGCGCCAGCAGCCAGGCAGGGGGCTATGCCACAGATACGCAGTATTTT.

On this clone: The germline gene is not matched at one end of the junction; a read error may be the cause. The chain's CDR3 is CASSLADGTYEQYF. The DNA for the CDR3 is TGTGCTAGCAGCTTAGCTGACGGTACCTACGAGCAGTACTTC. The V and J genes are TRBV7-7 and TRBJ2-7; no clear D. Germline V gene data show CDR1 as SSHAT and CDR2 as FNYEAQ (reference sequence). The CDR3 has 14 amino acids.

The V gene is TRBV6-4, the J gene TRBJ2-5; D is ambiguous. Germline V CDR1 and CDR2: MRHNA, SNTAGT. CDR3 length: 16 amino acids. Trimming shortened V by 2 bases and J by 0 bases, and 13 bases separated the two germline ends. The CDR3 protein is CASSDVDPQYQETQYF. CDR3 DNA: TGTGCCAGCAGTGACGTGGACCCCCAGTACCAAGAGACCCAGTACTTC.